The 24 T cell receptor beta chains presented below share a single source sample, sequenced in a study of control samples from healthy donors and cancer patients. The repertoire was sequenced with immunoSEQ multiplex PCR; TCRdb's copy has only in-frame clones and lacks some. The sample records approximately 170,000 clones, more than 80% being singletons. The specimen sequenced was blood. The receptors were sampled from a young man in good health.

V is TRBV14 and J is TRBJ2-3, with TRBD1 identical over 8 bases. This CDR3 region has 16 residues. With V trimmed by 2 bases and J by 6 bases, 10 bases remained unmatched. Germline CDR1 and CDR2: SGHDN and FVKESK. The chain's CDR3 is CASSQQDRAETDTQYF. DNA for the CDR3: TGTGCCAGCAGCCAACAGGACAGGGCCGAAACGGATACGCAGTATTTT.

CDR3 bases: TGTGCCACGCAGAGCCCAGGGTATCAAGAGACCCAGTACTTC. Amino acid sequence: CATQSPGYQETQYF. The chain employs TRBV27 and TRBJ2-5, with D maybe TRBD1 (5 bases). Per germline, CDR1 MNHEY and CDR2 SMNVEV (reference sequence). The CDR3 spans 14 residues. Trimming left V 10 bases short and J 2 bases short, with 17 bases between.

The chain links TRBV3-1 (or the pseudogene TRBV3-2) to TRBJ1-6; D gene uncertain. Germline loops: CDR1 LGHDT, CDR2 YNNKEL (reference sequence). The CDR3 runs to 15 residues. Trimming shortened V by 4 bases and J by 9 bases, and 16 bases separated the two germline ends. For the CDR3, the DNA is TGTGCCAGCAGCCCCAGCACGCCTCCTGGTTCACCCCTCCACTTT. It is translated as CASSPSTPPGSPLHF.

The chain links TRBV6-2 or TRBV6-3 to TRBJ1-2; TRBD1 might be the D (5 bases). The germline V gene encodes CDR1 MNHEY and CDR2 SVGEGT. There are 13 residues in the CDR3. Trimming took off 2 bases at V and 4 bases at J, with 8 bases between the two ends. The CDR3 DNA follows: TGTGCCAGCAGTTACGCGACAGCCTATGGCTACACCTTC. Translation gives CASSYATAYGYTF.

This clone occurred once. CDR3 coding DNA: TGTGCCAGCAGCTTAGATTGGCAGAACTATGGCTACACCTTC. Residues: CASSLDWQNYGYTF. The chain combines TRBV7-2 with TRBJ1-2; the D is unclear. CDR1 SGHTA and CDR2 FQGNSA come from the germline V gene. This CDR3 is 14 amino acids long. The germline V and J ends were trimmed by 1 base and 2 bases, with 8 bases remaining between them.

The chain joins TRBV9 to TRBJ2-6; the D gene is possibly TRBD1 (6 bases). Trimming shortened V by 0 bases and J by 0 bases, and 10 bases separated the two germline ends. Germline V gene data show CDR1 as SGDLS and CDR2 as YYNGEE. The CDR3 is 17 residues long. The CDR3 coding sequence is TGTGCCAGCAGCGTAGCGGGACAAAGCTCTGGGGCCAACGTCCTGACTTTC. It is translated as CASSVAGQSSGANVLTF.

The chain is built from TRBV4-3 and TRBJ2-7, with 9 bases lining up with TRBD1. V lost 1 base and J lost 2; bases outside the gene matches: 12. The CDR3 spans 18 residues. Germline V gene sequence: CDR1 LGHNA, CDR2 YSLEER. CDR3 loop: CASSQGAQLGTGTYEQYF. Written as DNA, the CDR3 is TGCGCCAGCAGCCAAGGGGCCCAACTCGGGACAGGGACCTACGAGCAGTACTTC.

V usage is TRBV10-3 and J usage is TRBJ2-2; D may match TRBD1 or TRBD2 (6 bases each). Germline loops: CDR1 ENHRY, CDR2 SYGVKD. Trimming took 8 bases from V and 6 from J, leaving 22 bases between them. The CDR3 loop spans 16 amino acids. The CDR3 region has the DNA TGTGCCATCGGAGGGTCAGGGTCTAAGGGGGCCGGGGAGCTGTTTTTT. Protein sequence: CAIGGSGSKGAGELFF.

The chain couples TRBV6-5 to TRBJ1-5; D is perhaps TRBD1 (5 bases). CDR3 size: 15 residues. Germline V gives CDR1 MNHEY, CDR2 SVGAGI. V was cut by 6 bases and J by 7 bases, with 19 bases left in between. The CDR3, as DNA: TGTGCCAGCAGCTCATCCCGGGGGGGAGACCAGCCCCAGCATTTT. Protein product: CASSSSRGGDQPQHF.

The chain joins TRBV27 to TRBJ2-2; 12 nucleotides align to TRBD2. V trimming: 7 bases; J trimming: 8 bases; junction bases outside the gene matches: 2. There are 13 residues in the CDR3. Germline V CDR1 and CDR2: MNHEY, SMNVEV (reference sequence). The CDR3 nucleotides are TGTGCCAGCACAACTAGCGGGAGGGGGGAGCTGTTTTTT. Protein product: CASTTSGRGELFF.

The chain employs TRBV7-3 and TRBJ2-1; 7 bases line up with TRBD2. CDR1 SGHTA and CDR2 FQGTGA come from the germline V gene. There are 19 residues in the CDR3. The junction had 15 bases not matched to a gene; V was cut back by 4 bases and J by 0 bases. The CDR3 protein is CASSSLNLADLSSYNEQFF. CDR3 nucleotides: TGTGCCAGCAGCTCACTTAACCTAGCGGACCTTAGCTCCTACAATGAGCAGTTCTTC.

The rearrangement uses TRBV27 and TRBJ2-1; 11 bases match TRBD1. The germline gives CDR1 MNHEY, CDR2 SMNVEV (reference sequence). This CDR3 is built from 16 residues. With 0 bases clipped from V and 7 bases from J, the junction kept 5 bases outside the gene matches. The CDR3 sequence is CASSLSGTGGSNEQFF. The CDR3, as DNA: TGTGCCAGCAGTTTATCCGGGACAGGGGGATCAAATGAGCAGTTCTTC.

A note on this clone: Within the sample, other DNA sequences also encode this same CDR3. This chain uses TRBV2 with TRBJ1-6; TRBD1 matches 9 bases. Losses at the gene ends were 4 bases for V and 7 bases for J; bases not matched to a gene: 5. Germline V gene sequence: CDR1 SNHLY, CDR2 FYNNEI. The CDR3 has 15 amino acids. Here the CDR3 reads CASSGGQGYNSPLHF. The CDR3 bases are TGTGCCAGCAGTGGGGGACAGGGATACAATTCACCCCTCCACTTT.

The V call is TRBV7-2, the J call TRBJ1-2; possibly TRBD1 for D (6 bases). Germline-derived CDR1 and CDR2 are SGHTA and FQGNSA. The CDR3 is made up of 13 amino acids. Trimming pared 7 bases from V and 4 bases from J, leaving 13 bases between. In DNA form, the CDR3 reads TGTGCCAGCACAGTACAGGGTACCTATGGCTACACCTTC. The encoded protein is CASTVQGTYGYTF.

This chain joins TRBV11-2 and TRBJ2-6; D gene unclear. Germline assignment: CDR1 SGHAT and CDR2 FQNNGV. The CDR3 runs to 16 residues. The V gene lost 1 base and the J gene lost 4 bases, with 11 bases spanning the gap. In DNA form, the CDR3 reads TGTGCCAGCAGCTTAGTAGGTGTCTCCGGGGCCAACGTCCTGACTTTC. This encodes CASSLVGVSGANVLTF.

This chain links TRBV21-1 with TRBJ2-2; the DNA was not compared with TRBD2, the D call given in the table. TRBV21-1 constitutes a pseudogene. CDR3 length: 14 residues. Here the CDR3 DNA reads TGTGCCAGCAGCGGGACTTTGGACACCGGGGAGCTGTTTTTT. It yields the protein CASSGTLDTGELFF.

The J gene is TRBJ2-2, the V gene TRBV5-1; D not resolved. From germline, CDR1 is SGHRS and CDR2 YFSETQ. Trimming pared 3 bases from V and 6 bases from J, leaving 18 bases between. The CDR3 is made up of 16 amino acids. The CDR3 region is CASSSSTDELPGELFF. DNA for the CDR3: TGCGCCAGCAGCTCTTCAACGGACGAACTCCCCGGGGAGCTGTTTTTT. The full variable domain, rest sourced from reference TRBV5-1 and TRBJ2-2, is KAGVTQTPRYLIKTRGQQVTLSCSPISGHRSVSWYQQTPGQGLQFLFEYFSETQRNKGNFPGRFSGRQFSNSRSEMNVSTLELGDSALYLCASSSSTDELPGELFFGEGSRLTVL.

The chain carries TRBV6-1 and TRBJ1-5; perhaps TRBD1 as D (5 bases). Trimming shortened V by 2 bases and J by 7 bases, and 12 bases separated the two germline ends. The germline V gene has CDR1 MNHNS and CDR2 SASEGT. The CDR3 is made up of 14 amino acids. CDR3 protein: CASSEMGPSQPQHF. The CDR3 DNA follows: TGTGCCAGCAGTGAAATGGGGCCTAGCCAGCCCCAGCATTTT.

The gene calls are TRBV27 and TRBJ1-1; 7 bases agree with TRBD1. V gave up 5 bases and J gave up 0 bases; unmatched junction bases: 6. This CDR3 has 15 residues. Germline loops: CDR1 MNHEY, CDR2 SMNVEV (reference sequence). CDR3 DNA sequence: TGTGCCAGCAGTCAGACAGGGACGATGAACACTGAAGCTTTCTTT. Protein product: CASSQTGTMNTEAFF.

This chain links TRBV20-1 with TRBJ1-2; 8 bases are a match to TRBD1. The germline CDR1 and CDR2 sequences are DFQATT and SNEGSKA (reference sequence). This CDR3 comprises 16 residues. Germline trimming cut 3 bases from V and 4 bases from J; bases unmatched to any gene: 13. CDR3 in amino acids: CSASSDRANPVYGYTF. In DNA form, the CDR3 reads TGCAGTGCTAGTTCGGACAGGGCGAATCCTGTCTATGGCTACACCTTC.

Only one count was recorded for this clone. The chain combines TRBV3-1 (or the pseudogene TRBV3-2) with TRBJ2-5; the D is unclear. Germline V gene data show CDR1 as LGHDT and CDR2 as YNNKEL (reference sequence). Trimming cost V 0 bases and J 14 bases, with 25 bases left between them. The CDR3 sequence is 16 residues long. The CDR3 DNA is TGTGCCAGCAGCCAAGAATTAGGTGATTTGATGGCGGAAGTTTACTTC. This translates into CASSQELGDLMAEVYF.

The genes are TRBV11-3 and TRBJ2-7; D not certain. Trimming removed 1 base from V and 2 bases from J, with 15 bases in between. In germline, CDR1 is SGHNT, CDR2 YENEEA. The length of the CDR3 is 16 residues. The CDR3: CASSLGWVRGTYEQYF. CDR3 DNA sequence: TGTGCCAGCAGCTTAGGCTGGGTACGTGGGACCTACGAGCAGTACTTC.

The chain employs TRBV15 and TRBJ1-4; 12 nucleotides line up with TRBD1. The germline V gene encodes CDR1 LNHNV and CDR2 YYDKDF (reference sequence). There are 16 residues in the CDR3. The V segment lost 3 bases and the J segment 4 bases; nucleotides outside the gene matches: 3. The CDR3 DNA sequence: TGTGCCACCAGCAGGGGACAGGGGGCCTTTAATGAAAAACTGTTTTTT. This sequence encodes CATSRGQGAFNEKLFF.

The genes are TRBV5-1 and TRBJ2-1; the match to TRBD2 covers 10 bases. After removal of 8 bases from V and 5 bases from J, the junction contained 7 bases not matched to a gene. The length of the CDR3 is 14 residues. CDR1 SGHRS and CDR2 YFSETQ come from the germline V gene. The DNA for the CDR3 is TGCGCCAGTAAAACTAGCGGGGCTAACAATGAGCAGTTCTTC. Translating gives CASKTSGANNEQFF.